This TCR beta chain was identified during a study of cytomegalovirus exposure and HLA in healthy donors. Study-wide background: In a later analysis, the roughly 130 validation repertoires were reported to have used the same platform as the roughly 670 first-cohort repertoires. Whole-study findings and limits: Most TCR sequences showed up rarely, but some public TCRs showed up in many donors. According to a subsequent analysis, TCR clusters identified in the first cohort showed a tendency to co-occur across the 100 to 150 validation repertoires.

Germline-derived CDR1 and CDR2 are KGHSH and LQKENI. The CDR3 is made up of 12 amino acids. V shed 3 bases and J shed 8 bases, with 10 bases lying between them. Libraries were prepared by immunoSEQ multiplex PCR; TCRdb keeps only in-frame clonotypes and omits some of them. The sample lists approximately 82,000 clones; around 95% were seen once. In the case of this clone: The antigen remains unidentified.

This sequence originates from a woman between 18 and 30 years old in good health and CMV-seronegative. V gene TRBV18 combines with J gene TRBJ1-1; possible D gene TRBD1, 5 bases. The sequenced sample consisted of PBMCs. This chain's CDR3 is CASSPGPGEAFF. The CDR3, as DNA: TGTGCCAGCTCACCGGGGCCCGGGGAAGCTTTCTTT.